This T cell receptor beta chain was captured in a study of control samples from healthy donors and cancer patients. V lost 8 bases, J lost 0 bases, and 0 bases stayed unmatched. This CDR3 comprises 13 residues. Clones were read by immunoSEQ multiplex PCR, and TCRdb kept only the in-frame ones, dropping some. The repertoire holds some 220,000 clones, with roughly 94% as singletons. Sequenced sample: blood. V usage is TRBV12-3 or TRBV12-4 and J usage is TRBJ2-3; 9 bases fit TRBD1. The TCR comes from a man aged 50 to 59 in good health. The CDR3 coding sequence is TGTGCCAGCGGACAGGGGAGCACAGATACGCAGTATTTT. This gives the protein CASGQGSTDTQYF.